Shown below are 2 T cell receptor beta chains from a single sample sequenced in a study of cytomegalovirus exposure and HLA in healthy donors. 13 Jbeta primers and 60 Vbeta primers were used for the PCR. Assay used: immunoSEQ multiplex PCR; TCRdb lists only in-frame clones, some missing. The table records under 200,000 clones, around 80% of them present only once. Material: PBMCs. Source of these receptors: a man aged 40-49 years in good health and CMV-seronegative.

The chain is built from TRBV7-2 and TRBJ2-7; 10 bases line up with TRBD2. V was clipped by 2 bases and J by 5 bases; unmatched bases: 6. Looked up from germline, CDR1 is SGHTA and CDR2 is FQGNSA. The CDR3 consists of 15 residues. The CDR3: CASSLNLAGADEQYF. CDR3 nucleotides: TGTGCCAGCAGCTTAAACCTAGCGGGGGCCGACGAGCAGTACTTC.

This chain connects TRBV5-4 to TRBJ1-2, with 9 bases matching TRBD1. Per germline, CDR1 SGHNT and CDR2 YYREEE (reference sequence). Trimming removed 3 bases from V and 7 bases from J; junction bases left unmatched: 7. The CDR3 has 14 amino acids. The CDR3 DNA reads TGTGCCAGCAGCTCGGACAGGGGAGTGGTTGGCTACACCTTC. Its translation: CASSSDRGVVGYTF.